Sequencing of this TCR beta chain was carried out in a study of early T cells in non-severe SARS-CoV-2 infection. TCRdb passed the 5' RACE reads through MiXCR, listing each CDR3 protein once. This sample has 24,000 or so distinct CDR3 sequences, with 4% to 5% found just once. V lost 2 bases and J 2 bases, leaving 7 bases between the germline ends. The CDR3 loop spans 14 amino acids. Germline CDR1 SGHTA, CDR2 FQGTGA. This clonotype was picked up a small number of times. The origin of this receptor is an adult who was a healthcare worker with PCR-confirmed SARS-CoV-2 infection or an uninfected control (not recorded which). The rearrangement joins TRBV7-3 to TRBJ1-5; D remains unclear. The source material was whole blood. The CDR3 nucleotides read TGTGCCAGCAGCTTAGGTGGGGGCAATCAGCCCCAGCATTTT. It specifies CASSLGGGNQPQHF.